Included here is one T cell receptor beta chain sequence, with context. The entry originates in a study of T cells after yellow fever vaccination. The CDR3 extends over 13 amino acids. V was trimmed by 6 bases and J by 7 bases, leaving 16 bases between them. Germline V gene sequence: CDR1 SQVTM, CDR2 ANQGSEA. 5'RACE template switching added a universal primer site and UMIs to TCR cDNA. TCRdb recomputed calls from the 5' RACE reads with MiXCR, one row per CDR3 protein. The table records hundreds of thousands of distinct CDR3 sequences, roughly 13% of them present only once. The J gene is TRBJ2-1, the V gene TRBV29-1, with D possibly matching TRBD1 (6 bases). This sequence originates from a man under 40 who received the YFV17D yellow fever vaccine. The sequences come from PBMCs, collected on the day of the yellow fever booster vaccination. The CDR3 spells CSVRTTGINEQFF. The CDR3 DNA reads as TGCAGCGTCCGAACGACAGGAATTAATGAGCAGTTCTTC.